Listed below are T cell receptor beta chains from one sample, sequenced in a study of T cells in Graves' hyperthyroidism and ophthalmopathy. In TCRdb, the multiplex PCR reads were re-called with MiXCR into one record per CDR3 protein. The sample has 600,000 to 700,000 distinct CDR3 sequences, roughly 14% seen once. Sequencing was carried out using blood. Receptor source: a woman in her forties with Graves' ophthalmopathy. Each CDR3 is given with its conserved first and last residue. Clone size is given for some rows only: seen once, a few or many times, or a class if the clone is expanded.

CDR3 length: 15
clone size: many
V gene: TRBV7-2
CDR3 protein: CASSPARARSYEQYF

CDR3 length: 14
clone size: many
V gene: TRBV6-5
CDR3 protein: CASSRDTWPYEQYF

CDR3 length: 14
clone size: .
V gene: TRBV7-9
CDR3 protein: CASSSTGVSFEQYF

CDR3 length: 12
clone size: many
V gene: TRBV24-1
CDR3 protein: CATSHGNYGYTF

CDR3 length: 11
clone size: few
V gene: TRBV11-3
CDR3 protein: CASSFQTEAFF

CDR3 length: 14
clone size: many
V gene: TRBV28
CDR3 protein: CASTTGGSGETQYF

CDR3 length: 13
clone size: .
V gene: TRBV28
CDR3 protein: CASRTGVSYEQYF

CDR3 length: 15
clone size: .
V gene: TRBV13
CDR3 protein: CASSFGTGEYTEAFF

CDR3 length: 14
clone size: many
V gene: TRBV5-1
CDR3 protein: CASSFRQGYTEAFF

CDR3 length: 14
clone size: many
V gene: TRBV6-5
CDR3 protein: CASSYSYGSGELFF

CDR3 length: 16
clone size: few
V gene: TRBV20-1
CDR3 protein: CSAPKLAGGEGNEQFF

CDR3 length: 14
clone size: .
V gene: TRBV19
CDR3 protein: CASTLGRVRTEAFF

CDR3 length: 13
clone size: .
V gene: TRBV20-1
CDR3 protein: CSASEGIEETQYF

CDR3 length: 13
clone size: many
V gene: TRBV29-1
CDR3 protein: CSVVSSGSYEQYF

CDR3 length: 15
clone size: many
V gene: TRBV6-5
CDR3 protein: CASSYSASGSYEQYF

CDR3 length: 15
clone size: many
V gene: TRBV27
CDR3 protein: CASSLTPRGRDEQYF

CDR3 length: 14
clone size: many
V gene: TRBV28
CDR3 protein: CASSLPDKNTEAFF

CDR3 length: 13
clone size: many
V gene: TRBV24-1
CDR3 protein: CATGLADTGELFF

CDR3 length: 14
clone size: many
V gene: TRBV7-8
CDR3 protein: CASSQPGGYYEQYF

CDR3 length: 15
clone size: many
V gene: TRBV4-3
CDR3 protein: CASSQDWVLGETQYF

CDR3 length: 13
clone size: many
V gene: TRBV12-5
CDR3 protein: CASGRGMNTEAFF

CDR3 length: 14
clone size: .
V gene: TRBV6-4
CDR3 protein: CASSGLAEPREQYF

CDR3 length: 14
clone size: many
V gene: TRBV7-2
CDR3 protein: CASRSGSSGETQYF

CDR3 length: 17
clone size: .
V gene: TRBV3-1
CDR3 protein: CASSQRTSGVSWYEQYF

CDR3 length: 15
clone size: few
V gene: TRBV7-9
CDR3 protein: CASSPLRTGTGELFF

CDR3 length: 13
clone size: many
V gene: TRBV29-1
CDR3 protein: CSGGTGGVYGYTF